Listed here are 5 T cell receptor beta chains from one sample, sequenced in a study of cytomegalovirus exposure and HLA in healthy donors. Primers included in the PCR were 60 Vbeta and 13 Jbeta primers. Method: immunoSEQ multiplex PCR; TCRdb's copy keeps in-frame clones and lacks some. The sample contains approximately 170,000 clones, around 78% of which appear only once. The specimen sequenced was PBMCs. The receptors shown here come from a man aged 40-50 years in good health and CMV-seronegative.

The chain couples TRBV19 to TRBJ2-1; 9 bases are shared with TRBD1. Germline assignment: CDR1 LNHDA and CDR2 SQIVND (reference sequence). After removal of 5 bases from V and 6 bases from J, the junction contained 5 bases not matched to a gene. The CDR3 covers 14 residues. This chain's CDR3 is CASSFDRGVNEQFF. The CDR3 nucleotides are TGTGCCAGTAGTTTCGACAGGGGGGTCAATGAGCAGTTCTTC.

Only one count was recorded for this clone. The chain uses TRBV5-1 and TRBJ2-3; 8 positions match TRBD1. V lost 4 bases and J lost 0; bases outside the gene matches: 1. The CDR3 covers 14 residues. Germline loops: CDR1 SGHRS, CDR2 YFSETQ. The CDR3 here is CASSQGASTDTQYF. The CDR3 DNA is TGCGCCAGCAGCCAGGGGGCTAGCACAGATACGCAGTATTTT.

The chain is built from TRBV5-1 and TRBJ2-1, with TRBD2 identical over 12 bases. The CDR3 is 17 amino acids. V was clipped by 0 bases and J by 4 bases; unmatched bases: 5. CDR1 and CDR2 (germline): SGHRS, YFSETQ. CDR3 region: CASSLGTSGNIYNEQFF. In nucleotides, the CDR3 is TGCGCCAGCAGCTTGGGGACTAGCGGGAATATTTACAATGAGCAGTTCTTC.

This clone was detected a few times. This rearrangement joins TRBV6-5 to TRBJ1-5; no firm D call. The germline V and J ends were trimmed by 10 bases and 2 bases, with 9 bases remaining between them. The CDR3 contains 12 residues. Germline assignment: CDR1 MNHEY and CDR2 SVGAGI. CDR3 loop: CATGFGNQPQHF. The CDR3 DNA follows: TGTGCCACCGGGTTTGGCAATCAGCCCCAGCATTTT.

This clone was recorded a few times. The gene calls are TRBV30 and TRBJ2-3; 7 positions match TRBD2. The CDR3 has 15 residues. The V segment lost 3 bases and the J segment 5 bases; nucleotides outside the gene matches: 11. Germline CDR1 GTSNPN, CDR2 SVGIG (reference sequence). CDR3 DNA sequence: TGTGCCTGGAGCCTCGGGGGAGGGCTAAGAGATACGCAGTATTTT. It encodes CAWSLGGGLRDTQYF.